This TCR beta chain came from a study of T cells after yellow fever vaccination. Study-level information: Preparing low-cell-number fractions relied on SMART-Seq v4 Ultra Low Input.

Study-wide findings and caveats: Any FACS-sorted repertoire could hold abundant clonotypes that contaminate it from the bulk population. Just a small share of clonotypes turned up in the CD4 compartment as well as the CD8 compartment.

Germline CDR1 KGHSH, CDR2 LQKENI. CDR3 length: 13 residues. Between the trimmed V and J ends, which lost 1 base and 3 bases, there was a span of 5 bases. This clonotype was picked up a small number of times. Its antigen remains unidentified. Synthesis of TCR cDNA relied on 5'RACE template switching, which attached a universal primer site and UMIs. MiXCR, run by TCRdb on the 5' RACE reads, gives a single entry per CDR3 protein. The repertoire includes 450,000 to 550,000 distinct CDR3 sequences, 15% to 20% of them detected once, and roughly an eighth sits in the top ten. The sequences come from PBMCs, collected 15 days after the yellow fever booster vaccination. The receptor was derived from a man in his thirties or forties who received the YFV17D yellow fever vaccine. V usage is TRBV18 and J usage is TRBJ2-3; D is unresolved. This chain's CDR3 is CASSPQETDTQYF. The CDR3, as DNA: TGTGCCAGCTCACCACAGGAGACAGATACGCAGTATTTT. The whole variable domain, remainder taken from reference TRBV18 and TRBJ2-3, is NAGVMQNPRHLVRRRGQEARLRCSPMKGHSHVYWYRQLPEEGLKFMVYLQKENIIDESGMPKERFSAEFPKEGPSILRIQQVVRGDSAAYFCASSPQETDTQYFGPGTRLTVL.